The clone carrying this T cell receptor (beta chain) was recorded many times. The antigen is undetermined. This specimen comes from a study of shared clonotypes between healthy human individuals. Study-wide findings and caveats: Large sequencing depth failed to make sorted-subset sequencing complete, rarefaction showed.

Clones were read by immunoSEQ multiplex PCR, and TCRdb kept only the in-frame ones, dropping some. This table holds about 120,000 clones, around 73% found once. This CDR3 is 17 amino acids long. Germline CDR1 and CDR2: SGHRS and YFSETQ. Deletions cut 2 bases from V and 7 bases from J, with 19 bases between. This chain connects TRBV5-1 to TRBJ2-6; D could derive from TRBD1 or TRBD2 (5 bases each). Sequencing was performed on memory CD8+ T cells sorted from blood. Subset here: CD45RO+ cells pooled with CCR7-negative TemRA cells. The TCR sequence derives from a young woman in good health. In DNA, the CDR3 is TGCGCCAGCAGCTTTGGGACCCAGGTGCCCGGTGCCAACGTCCTGACTTTC. Its protein product is CASSFGTQVPGANVLTF.